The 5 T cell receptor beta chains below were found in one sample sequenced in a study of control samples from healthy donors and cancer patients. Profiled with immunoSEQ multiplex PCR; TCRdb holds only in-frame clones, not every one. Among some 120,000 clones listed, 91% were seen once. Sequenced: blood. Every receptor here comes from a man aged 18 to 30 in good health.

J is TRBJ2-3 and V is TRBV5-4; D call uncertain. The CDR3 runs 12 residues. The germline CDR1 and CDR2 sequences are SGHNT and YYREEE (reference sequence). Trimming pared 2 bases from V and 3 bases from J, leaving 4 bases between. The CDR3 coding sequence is TGTGCCAGCAGCTTAATGACAGATACGCAGTATTTT. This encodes CASSLMTDTQYF.

CDR3 protein: CASSQEAGTYNEQFF. CDR3 nucleotides: TGTGCCAGCAGCCAAGAGGCGGGGACCTACAATGAGCAGTTCTTC. V gene TRBV3-1 (or the pseudogene TRBV3-2) combines with J gene TRBJ2-1, with D possibly being TRBD2 (6 bases). Germline V CDR1 and CDR2: LGHDT, YNNKEL (reference sequence). The CDR3 runs to 15 residues. V was cut by 0 bases and J by 2 bases, with 8 bases left in between.

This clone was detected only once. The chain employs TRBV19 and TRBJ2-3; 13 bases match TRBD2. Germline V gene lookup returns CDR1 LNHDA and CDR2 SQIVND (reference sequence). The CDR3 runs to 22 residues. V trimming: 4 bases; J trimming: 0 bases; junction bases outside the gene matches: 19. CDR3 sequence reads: CASSSRAPRLAGGTASTDTQYF. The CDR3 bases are TGTGCCAGTAGTAGCCGTGCCCCCCGACTAGCGGGGGGAACGGCTAGCACAGATACGCAGTATTTT.

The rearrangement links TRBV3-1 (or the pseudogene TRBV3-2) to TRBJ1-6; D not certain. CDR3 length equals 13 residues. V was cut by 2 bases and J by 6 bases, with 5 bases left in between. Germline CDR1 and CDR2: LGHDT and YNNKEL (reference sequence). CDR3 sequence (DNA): TGTGCCAGCAGCCAACGTAGTAATTCACCCCTCCACTTT. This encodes CASSQRSNSPLHF.

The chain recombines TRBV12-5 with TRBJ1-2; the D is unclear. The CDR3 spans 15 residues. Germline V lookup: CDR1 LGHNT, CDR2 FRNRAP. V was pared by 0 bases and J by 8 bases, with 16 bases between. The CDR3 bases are TGTGCTAGTGGTTTGGTAGTCGGAGGAGTAAACGGCTACACCTTC. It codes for CASGLVVGGVNGYTF.